The 14 T cell receptor beta chains listed next were all sequenced from one sample in a study of Graves' ophthalmopathy and Graves' hyperthyroidism. The authors amplified TCR beta CDR3 regions from RNA transcripts. The workflow started with a first-round RT-PCR run with HTBI primers and then moved on to a second-round multiplex PCR. TCRdb reprocessed the multiplex PCR reads via MiXCR and lists one record per CDR3 protein. The data show some 250,000 distinct CDR3 sequences, less than 55% seen once. Sequencing was done on a sample of peripheral blood. Receptor source: an adult man with Graves' ophthalmopathy.

This chain joins TRBV20-1 and TRBJ1-1, with D uncertain. This CDR3 comprises 16 residues. The germline V gene has CDR1 DFQATT and CDR2 SNEGSKA (reference sequence). Deletions cut 0 bases from V and 5 bases from J, with 19 bases between. CDR3 DNA: TGCAGTGCTAGAGATATCCAGTCGGGGTTAAGGACTGAAGCTTTCTTT. Translating it yields CSARDIQSGLRTEAFF.

The gene calls are TRBV20-1 and TRBJ2-7; D unresolved. The V end lost 0 bases, the J end lost 5 bases, and 14 bases lay between the germline ends. Germline assignment: CDR1 DFQATT and CDR2 SNEGSKA (reference sequence). This CDR3 has 14 amino acids. The CDR3: CSARDGDIGDEQYF. CDR3 sequence (DNA): TGCAGTGCTAGAGATGGCGACATCGGCGACGAGCAGTACTTC.

The V gene is TRBV6-6, the J gene TRBJ2-2; TRBD1 agrees at 9 bases. The germline gives CDR1 MNHNY, CDR2 SVGAGI (reference sequence). Trimming cost V 6 bases and J 6 bases; bases outside gene matches: 5. This CDR3 has 14 residues. CDR3 protein: CASRGQGEAGELFF. The CDR3 DNA is TGTGCCAGCAGGGGACAGGGCGAAGCCGGGGAGCTGTTTTTT.

This chain's CDR3 is CASSVDRIDEQFF. The CDR3 DNA reads as TGTGCCAGCAGCGTAGACAGAATCGATGAGCAGTTCTTC. The chain combines TRBV9 with TRBJ2-5; no definite D call. The end of the DNA fits TRBJ2-1 better, so the J call may be wrong. CDR1 is SGDLS and CDR2 is YYNGEE in the germline V gene. The length of the CDR3 is 13 residues.

The chain couples TRBV7-3 to TRBJ1-1; possible D gene TRBD1, 6 bases. Germline V gives CDR1 SGHTA, CDR2 FQGTGA. CDR3 length equals 13 residues. V lost 6 bases, J lost 5 bases, and 13 bases lay in between. The DNA for the CDR3 is TGTGCCAGCAGATTCAATAGGGGGACTGAAGCTTTCTTT. It specifies CASRFNRGTEAFF.

This clonotype was counted ten times or more. The V and J genes are TRBV7-9 and TRBJ1-1; 9 nucleotides align to TRBD1. V was pared by 5 bases and J by 4 bases, with 5 bases of the junction left unmatched. The CDR3 sequence is 14 residues long. Germline V gene sequence: CDR1 SEHNR, CDR2 FQNEAQ (reference sequence). The DNA for the CDR3 is TGTGCCAGCAGCCCGGGACAGGGAGGCACTGAAGCTTTCTTT. Encoded protein: CASSPGQGGTEAFF.

In its sample, this clonotype was seen once. CDR3 coding DNA: TGTGCCAGCAGCTTGGCTAGCGGGGGGTTTGGCACCGGGGAGCTGTTTTTT. This encodes CASSLASGGFGTGELFF. The genes are TRBV7-2 and TRBJ2-2; 11 bases map to TRBD2. V shed 3 bases and J 4 bases; nucleotides not matched to a gene: 7. This CDR3 is 17 amino acids long. The germline gives CDR1 SGHTA, CDR2 FQGNSA.

V gene TRBV20-1 combines with J gene TRBJ1-6; D remains unclear. The CDR3 contains 16 residues. In germline, CDR1 is DFQATT, CDR2 SNEGSKA (reference sequence). The V end lost 3 bases, the J end lost 9 bases, and 21 bases lay between the germline ends. Here the CDR3 reads CSASSLTGNIGSPLHF. CDR3 nucleotide sequence: TGCAGTGCTAGTTCCTTGACTGGGAATATAGGTTCACCCCTCCACTTT.

This clonotype has only a few counts. The genes are TRBV20-1 and TRBJ1-4; D uncertain. The V and J ends lost 0 bases and 8 bases respectively, with 16 bases between them. From germline, CDR1 is DFQATT and CDR2 SNEGSKA (reference sequence). The CDR3 spans 15 residues. The CDR3 region is CSARDIRVRAEKLFF. In DNA form, the CDR3 reads TGCAGTGCTAGAGATATCCGTGTGAGGGCGGAAAAACTGTTTTTT.

This clonotype was observed a handful of times. The germline gene is not matched at one end of the junction; a read error may be the cause. This chain connects TRBV29-1 to TRBJ2-5; D possibly corresponds to TRBD2 (6 bases). The CDR3 is made up of 14 amino acids. Germline V gene lookup returns CDR1 SQVTM and CDR2 ANQGSEA. In nucleotides, the CDR3 is TGCAGCGCCGAGCGGGTGTCGAACCAGGAGACCCAGTACTTC. Amino acid sequence: CSAERVSNQETQYF.

The CDR3 sequence is CASRDGSGALMDTQYF. DNA of the CDR3: TGTGCCAGCAGGGACGGTTCCGGGGCGCTTATGGATACGCAGTATTTT. The chain has TRBV7-9 and TRBJ2-3, with D tentatively TRBD1 or TRBD2 (5 bases each). Germline assignment: CDR1 SEHNR and CDR2 FQNEAQ (reference sequence). Trimming shortened V by 6 bases and J by 6 bases, and 22 bases separated the two germline ends. CDR3 length: 16 amino acids.

A remark on this clonotype: One end of the junction is discordant with germline, which a read error may explain. CDR3 sequence reads: CASSQRGQETKYF. The CDR3 DNA follows: TGTGCCAGCAGCCAGAGGGGCCAAGAGACCAAGTACTTC. The chain has TRBV14 and TRBJ2-5; D may be TRBD1 or TRBD2 (5 bases each). This CDR3 has 13 amino acids. The germline V gene has CDR1 SGHDN and CDR2 FVKESK.

The genes are TRBV9 and TRBJ2-7, with D perhaps assigned TRBD1 or TRBD2 (6 bases each). Trimming left V 2 bases short and J 1 base short, with 19 bases between. Germline V gives CDR1 SGDLS, CDR2 YYNGEE. The CDR3 sequence is 17 residues long. In DNA, the CDR3 is TGTGCCAGCAGCGTCTCCGGGGGCTCGGGCCTTTCCTACGAGCAGTACTTC. Its protein is CASSVSGGSGLSYEQYF.

V is TRBV7-2 and J is TRBJ1-2, with D perhaps matching TRBD1 (6 bases). With 7 bases removed from V and 4 bases from J, the gap between germline ends came to 22 bases. Germline CDR1 and CDR2: SGHTA and FQGNSA. The CDR3 totals 16 residues. This chain's CDR3 is CASNPPGAGVSYGYTF. DNA for the CDR3: TGTGCCAGCAACCCTCCAGGGGCAGGGGTTAGCTATGGCTACACCTTC.